Reported below is one TCR beta chain. Method: immunoSEQ multiplex PCR; TCRdb's copy keeps in-frame clones and lacks some. The repertoire holds tens of thousands of clones, 90% to 95% seen once, with about 0.036% in the top ten. The germline V gene encodes CDR1 KGHSH and CDR2 LQKENI. The CDR3 is 17 amino acids. Unmatched junction bases numbered 9, after V lost 2 bases and J lost 2 bases. This sample was taken from a study of shared T cell receptors in the human thymus. What was sequenced was thymocytes. This TCR was sampled from a human donor. The chain recombines TRBV18 with TRBJ2-4; 7 bases align to TRBD2. The DNA of the CDR3 is TGTGCCAGCTCACCAAGGGAGGGAATCGTCTCCAAAAACATTCAGTACTTC. This gives the protein CASSPREGIVSKNIQYF.